A single sample gave rise to the 25 T cell receptor beta chains below, sequenced in a study of blood T cells in healthy people across ages. Together with a sample-barcoded 5' primer, a J-beta primer mix was included in a second PCR lasting about 7 to 11 cycles. TCRdb re-called the 5' RACE reads through MiXCR, storing one row per CDR3 protein. Of some 940,000 distinct CDR3 sequences listed, just under 30% were seen once; the top ten hold roughly a tenth. This sample was also put to use in a study of T cells of mothers and their children.

The sample taken for sequencing was blood. Receptor source: a woman aged 35 to 49 in good health.

This clonotype came up many times. The rearrangement joins TRBV9 to TRBJ1-2, with D possibly TRBD1 on 6 matching bases. This CDR3 contains 15 residues. Per the germline V gene, CDR1 is SGDLS and CDR2 is YYNGEE. V was shortened by 0 bases and J by 7 bases, with 16 bases between the two germline ends. CDR3 in amino acids: CASSVAPGGAGGYTF. The CDR3 DNA is TGTGCCAGCAGCGTAGCCCCCGGGGGCGCAGGTGGCTACACCTTC.

This clonotype was seen only a few times. Possible read error: a much larger clone is one base away. This chain uses TRBV29-1 with TRBJ2-5; D unclear. Trimming removed 4 bases from V and 11 bases from J, with 11 bases in between. CDR3 length: 10 amino acids. Germline loops: CDR1 SQVTM, CDR2 ANQGSEA. CDR3 DNA sequence: TGCAGCGTTGGTCGTAATGAGCAGTACTTC. The encoded protein is CSVGRNEQYF.

This clonotype appeared a few times. The rearrangement joins TRBV11-2 to TRBJ1-5; D remains ambiguous. The CDR3 is made up of 13 amino acids. Per germline, CDR1 SGHAT and CDR2 FQNNGV. The V end was cut by 1 base, the J end by 7 bases, with 8 bases between. In DNA, the CDR3 is TGTGCCAGCAGCTTAGTTCCGGGGCAGCCCCAGCATTTT. It codes for CASSLVPGQPQHF.

This clonotype has only a few counts. The chain carries TRBV7-9 and TRBJ2-1; TRBD2 matches at 8 bases. The CDR3 consists of 15 residues. Germline V gives CDR1 SEHNR, CDR2 FQNEAQ (reference sequence). V dropped 0 bases and J dropped 8; count of bases not matched to a gene: 6. CDR3 sequence: CASSLALGGEDEQFF. In nucleotides, the CDR3 is TGTGCCAGCAGCTTAGCGCTCGGGGGGGAGGATGAGCAGTTCTTC.

The J gene is TRBJ2-1, the V gene TRBV14, with 11 bases identical to TRBD1. The CDR3 extends over 16 amino acids. Per germline, CDR1 SGHDN and CDR2 FVKESK. The V gene end was trimmed by 3 bases and the J gene end by 4 bases; junction bases not matched to a gene: 5. This CDR3 reads CASSQGQGVPYNEQFF. CDR3 in DNA: TGTGCCAGCAGCCAGGGACAGGGGGTCCCTTACAATGAGCAGTTCTTC.

The chain combines TRBV30 with TRBJ1-3, with no clear D. Germline CDR1 reads GTSNPN; CDR2 reads SVGIG (reference sequence). CDR3 length: 13 residues. V lost 5 bases and J lost 0, with 8 bases in between. As DNA, the CDR3 is TGTGCCTGGGATTCCTCCTCTGGAAACACCATATATTTT. Amino acids: CAWDSSSGNTIYF. Based on the CDR3 plus reference TRBV30 and TRBJ1-3, the full variable domain is SQTIHQWPATLVQPVGSPLSLECTVEGTSNPNLYWYRQAAGRGLQLLFYSVGIGQISSEVPQNLSASRPQDRQFILSSKKLLLSDSGFYLCAWDSSSGNTIYFGEGSWLTVV.

The chain combines TRBV27 with TRBJ2-7; D perhaps matches TRBD1 (5 bases). Germline assignment: CDR1 MNHEY and CDR2 SMNVEV (reference sequence). The CDR3 covers 14 residues. Trimming removed 6 bases at V and 3 bases at J, with 15 bases between. CDR3 sequence: CASRPQSTVYEQYF. The CDR3 coding sequence is TGTGCCAGCAGGCCCCAGTCGACAGTCTACGAGCAGTACTTC.

This chain links TRBV25-1 with TRBJ2-1; D assignment may be TRBD1 or TRBD2 (5 bases each). V lost 3 bases, J lost 2 bases, and 11 bases lay in between. Germline CDR1 reads MGHDK; CDR2 reads SYGVNS. The CDR3 is 15 amino acids. The CDR3 sequence: CASSEGTSAYNEQFF. CDR3 sequence (DNA): TGTGCCAGCAGTGAGGGGACGTCAGCCTACAATGAGCAGTTCTTC.

This clonotype has only a few counts. A much larger clone differs by one base, so this may be a read error. The V gene is TRBV20-1, the J gene TRBJ2-1; tentative D call: TRBD1 (6 bases). Trimming shortened V by 3 bases and J by 8 bases, and 17 bases separated the two germline ends. The CDR3 covers 14 residues. Germline CDR1 DFQATT, CDR2 SNEGSKA (reference sequence). The CDR3 nucleotides read TGCAGTGCTAGGTCCTTCACAGGGAACTATGAGCAGTTCTTC. Its protein product is CSARSFTGNYEQFF.

This clonotype was seen only a few times. The chain has TRBV2 and TRBJ2-5, with no clear D. V gave up 2 bases and J gave up 13 bases, with 5 bases separating them. Germline values: CDR1 SNHLY, CDR2 FYNNEI. The CDR3 totals 9 residues. The CDR3 sequence is CASSEPLYF. CDR3 nucleotide sequence: TGTGCCAGCAGTGAACCCCTGTACTTC.

This clonotype was seen ten or more times. The chain employs TRBV29-1 and TRBJ2-3, with D perhaps matching TRBD1 or TRBD2 (5 bases each). V lost 6 bases and J lost 2, with 18 bases in between. The germline V gene has CDR1 SQVTM and CDR2 ANQGSEA. This CDR3 is 15 amino acids long. Here the CDR3 DNA reads TGCAGCGTACCCACCTCGTCGGGGCTCACAGATACGCAGTATTTT. It codes for CSVPTSSGLTDTQYF.

A remark on this clonotype: Given a much more abundant clone one base away, this may be a read error. The V gene is TRBV7-3, the J gene TRBJ2-1, with D perhaps matching TRBD1 (5 bases). Germline CDR1 and CDR2: SGHTA and FQGTGA. This CDR3 has 16 amino acids. V lost 1 base, J lost 2 bases, and 12 bases lay in between. CDR3 region: CASSLNGQGPYNEQFF. CDR3 in DNA: TGTGCCAGCAGCTTAAATGGTCAGGGCCCCTACAATGAGCAGTTCTTC.

There are a few counts of this clonotype. This chain links TRBV7-9 with TRBJ2-1; TRBD2 matches at 13 bases. The CDR3 has 15 amino acids. After removal of 5 bases from V and 6 bases from J, the junction contained 4 bases not matched to a gene. Germline CDR1 reads SEHNR; CDR2 reads FQNEAQ (reference sequence). CDR3 in DNA: TGTGCCAGCAGCGAAACTAGCGGGGGGGTCAATGAGCAGTTCTTC. It encodes CASSETSGGVNEQFF.

The V call is TRBV20-1, the J call TRBJ2-3, with D uncertain. This CDR3 has 13 residues. Germline lookup yields CDR1 DFQATT and CDR2 SNEGSKA (reference sequence). The ends were cut back, 5 bases at V and 2 bases at J, with 11 bases in the middle. The CDR3 here is CSAGDWTTDTQYF. CDR3 sequence (DNA): TGCAGTGCTGGTGACTGGACCACAGATACGCAGTATTTT.

The rearrangement joins TRBV5-1 to TRBJ1-2, with a tentative D call TRBD1 (6 bases). The V and J ends lost 0 bases and 4 bases respectively, with 10 bases between them. CDR1 and CDR2 from the germline V gene are SGHRS and YFSETQ. The CDR3 consists of 14 residues. Here the CDR3 reads CASSLDPGVYGYTF. DNA of the CDR3: TGCGCCAGCAGCTTGGATCCAGGGGTCTATGGCTACACCTTC.

This chain links TRBV7-2 with TRBJ2-3; 8 bases fit TRBD2. Germline V gives CDR1 SGHTA, CDR2 FQGNSA. This CDR3 has 16 amino acids. V lost 1 base to trimming and J lost 5 bases; unmatched junction nucleotides: 8. The CDR3, as DNA: TGTGCCAGCAGCTTAGGGGGTAGCGGGACGGTAGATACGCAGTATTTT. Its protein product is CASSLGGSGTVDTQYF.

Points on this clonotype: A single base separates this from a much larger clone, so it may be a read error. This sequence joins TRBV20-1 and TRBJ2-6; tentative D call: TRBD1 (5 bases). The CDR3 is 15 amino acids. The germline CDR1 and CDR2 sequences are DFQATT and SNEGSKA (reference sequence). The CDR3 bases are TGCAGTGCTCTACGGACGTCCTCTGGGGCCAACGTCCGGACTTTC. Its translation: CSALRTSSGANVRTF.

This clonotype turned up a few times. The chain links TRBV20-1 to TRBJ2-3, with D possibly TRBD2 on 5 matching bases. CDR3 size: 14 residues. Germline V gives CDR1 DFQATT, CDR2 SNEGSKA (reference sequence). V lost 6 bases to trimming and J lost 0 bases, with 13 bases between them. DNA of the CDR3: TGCAGTGCCCCGGCTGGCGGGAGCACAGATACGCAGTATTTT. It is translated as CSAPAGGSTDTQYF.

This clonotype was seen a few times. V is TRBV5-1 and J is TRBJ2-1; D is undetermined. The CDR3 length is 14 residues. The V end lost 0 bases, the J end lost 8 bases, and 12 bases lay between the germline ends. The germline gives CDR1 SGHRS, CDR2 YFSETQ. The CDR3 here is CASSLGRPIDEQFF. DNA for the CDR3: TGCGCCAGCAGCTTGGGGCGCCCGATCGATGAGCAGTTCTTC.

This clonotype was counted only a few times. This chain links TRBV6-5 with TRBJ1-5, with a possible D match to TRBD1 (5 bases). The CDR3 is 14 residues long. Trimming stripped 5 bases from V and 4 bases from J, with 12 bases between. The V gene's germline CDR1 is MNHEY and CDR2 SVGAGI. The CDR3 protein is CASSHADRNQPQHF. DNA of the CDR3: TGTGCCAGCAGTCATGCCGACAGAAATCAGCCCCAGCATTTT.

The V call is TRBV5-1, the J call TRBJ2-7, with D maybe TRBD1 (5 bases). Trimming took 2 bases from V and 2 from J, leaving 17 bases between them. This CDR3 comprises 16 residues. Germline CDR1 and CDR2: SGHRS and YFSETQ. The CDR3 sequence is CASSLEWQGAAYEQYF. The CDR3, as DNA: TGCGCCAGCAGCTTAGAGTGGCAGGGTGCCGCCTACGAGCAGTACTTC.

This clonotype was found many times. This chain joins TRBV20-1 and TRBJ2-7; 13 bases agree with TRBD2. V shed 2 bases and J 3 bases; nucleotides not matched to a gene: 1. The germline V gene encodes CDR1 DFQATT and CDR2 SNEGSKA (reference sequence). There are 14 residues in the CDR3. CDR3 amino acids: CSARWTSGGYEQYF. The CDR3 DNA reads as TGCAGTGCTAGATGGACTAGCGGGGGCTACGAGCAGTACTTC.

In regard to this clonotype: Germline is not matched at one junction end, which may reflect a read error. The chain uses TRBV30 and TRBJ1-4; D perhaps matches TRBD1 (5 bases). Germline CDR1 and CDR2: GTSNPN and SVGIG (reference sequence). CDR3 length: 12 residues. The CDR3 nucleotides read TGTGCCTGGAGGGGGGACCTTGAAAAACGGTTTTTT. Translated: CAWRGDLEKRFF.

This clonotype turned up a few times. The chain links TRBV9 to TRBJ2-4, with TRBD2 matching over 7 bases. This CDR3 spans 13 amino acids. The V gene end was trimmed by 1 base and the J gene end by 8 bases; junction bases not matched to a gene: 3. Germline loops: CDR1 SGDLS, CDR2 YYNGEE. CDR3 in amino acids: CASSVRAGDIQYF. The DNA of the CDR3 is TGTGCCAGCAGCGTAAGGGCGGGGGACATTCAGTACTTC.

Ten or more counts support this clonotype. The chain uses TRBV10-3 and TRBJ2-7; D call uncertain. Per germline, CDR1 ENHRY and CDR2 SYGVKD. The V end lost 7 bases, the J end lost 3 bases, and 19 bases lay between the germline ends. This CDR3 has 15 amino acids. As DNA, the CDR3 is TGTGCCATCATGGCCAGTGGTGGTACGGGCTACGAGCAGTACTTC. It codes for CAIMASGGTGYEQYF.